What follows are 13 T cell receptor beta chains derived from one specimen sequenced in a study of shared clonotypes between healthy human individuals. Assay: immunoSEQ multiplex PCR; the TCRdb copy retains only in-frame clones and omits some. Of some 2,500,000 clones in the sample, under 95% were seen once. Sample: naive CD4+ T cells from PBMCs. Subset reported: CD45RA+ positively selected. Receptors originate from a man between 18 and 35 years old in good health. Some clones in this sample may be carry-over from other donors' samples.

The chain combines TRBV28 with TRBJ2-3, with 12 bases that match TRBD1. The CDR3 is made up of 15 amino acids. J lost 1 base, V lost 10 bases, and 6 bases had no gene match. Germline loops: CDR1 MDHEN, CDR2 SYDVKM. The CDR3 is CATWDRGLGTDTQYF. The CDR3 coding sequence is TGTGCCACCTGGGACAGGGGGCTGGGCACAGATACGCAGTATTTT.

Turning to this clone: This CDR3 is also generated by other DNA sequences in the sample. The chain joins TRBV29-1 to TRBJ1-4, with TRBD1 matching 9 bases. Germline V gene lookup returns CDR1 SQVTM and CDR2 ANQGSEA. This CDR3 is 12 amino acids long. Trimming cost V 5 bases and J 8 bases; bases outside gene matches: 3. The CDR3 protein is CSVRQGGEKLFF. CDR3 sequence (DNA): TGCAGCGTTCGACAGGGGGGAGAAAAACTGTTTTTT.

The V and J genes are TRBV28 and TRBJ1-1; the match to TRBD1 covers 8 bases. CDR3 length equals 15 residues. V shed 8 bases, J shed 4 bases, and the junction held 12 bases outside the gene matches. Germline V CDR1 and CDR2: MDHEN, SYDVKM. The CDR3 region is CASRRQGLGSTEAFF. CDR3 nucleotides: TGTGCCAGCCGGAGACAGGGGCTGGGGAGCACTGAAGCTTTCTTT.

This rearrangement joins TRBV19 to TRBJ2-2; D remains ambiguous. Trimming stripped 0 bases from V and 4 bases from J, with 9 bases between. The length of the CDR3 is 15 residues. Germline V gene lookup returns CDR1 LNHDA and CDR2 SQIVND (reference sequence). The CDR3 loop reads CASSIDLGVTGELFF. CDR3 in DNA: TGTGCCAGTAGTATAGACTTAGGAGTCACCGGGGAGCTGTTTTTT.

This clone was detected a few times. This chain uses TRBV30 with TRBJ1-5, with D hard to call. V gave up 1 base and J gave up 2 bases, with 9 bases separating them. CDR1 and CDR2 from the germline V gene are GTSNPN and SVGIG (reference sequence). The CDR3 spans 14 residues. The CDR3 here is CAWSGSGRNQPQHF. As DNA, the CDR3 is TGTGCCTGGAGTGGATCTGGGCGCAATCAGCCCCAGCATTTT. Filled out from reference TRBV30 and TRBJ1-5, the complete variable domain reads SQTIHQWPATLVQPVGSPLSLECTVEGTSNPNLYWYRQAAGRGLQLLFYSVGIGQISSEVPQNLSASRPQDRQFILSSKKLLLSDSGFYLCAWSGSGRNQPQHFGDGTRLSIL.

This chain connects TRBV28 to TRBJ1-2, with D perhaps TRBD1 (6 bases). There are 13 residues in the CDR3. Looked up from germline, CDR1 is MDHEN and CDR2 is SYDVKM. V was clipped by 8 bases and J by 1 base, with 11 bases between them. CDR3 region: CASGWTVNYGYTF. The CDR3 bases are TGTGCCAGCGGGTGGACAGTTAACTATGGCTACACCTTC.

The chain joins TRBV2 to TRBJ1-2; D uncertain. From germline, CDR1 is SNHLY and CDR2 FYNNEI. This CDR3 contains 13 residues. V was clipped by 7 bases and J by 0 bases, with 9 bases between them. CDR3 in amino acids: CASKPFANYGYTF. In DNA form, the CDR3 reads TGTGCCAGCAAGCCCTTCGCTAACTATGGCTACACCTTC.

V is TRBV28 and J is TRBJ2-7, with 8 bases aligning to TRBD2. Trimming cost V 5 bases and J 4 bases; bases outside gene matches: 10. This CDR3 region has 15 residues. Germline CDR1 and CDR2: MDHEN and SYDVKM. The CDR3 loop is CASSPPGTSSYEQYF. The CDR3, as DNA: TGTGCCAGCAGTCCCCCCGGGACTAGTTCTTACGAGCAGTACTTC.

The gene calls are TRBV6-4 and TRBJ1-1, with 7 bases lining up with TRBD1. CDR1 and CDR2 from the germline V gene are MRHNA and SNTAGT. The V segment lost 4 bases and the J segment 2 bases; nucleotides outside the gene matches: 4. The CDR3 sequence is 14 residues long. The CDR3 here is CASSAQGQNTEAFF. CDR3 DNA sequence: TGTGCCAGCAGTGCACAGGGGCAAAACACTGAAGCTTTCTTT.

The chain couples TRBV5-1 to TRBJ2-7, with D possibly being TRBD2 (6 bases). The length of the CDR3 is 15 residues. The ends were cut back, 0 bases at V and 4 bases at J, with 14 bases in the middle. Germline V gene lookup returns CDR1 SGHRS and CDR2 YFSETQ. The CDR3 region has the DNA TGCGCCAGCAGCTTGGACCTACGAGGAGGGTACGAGCAGTACTTC. The encoded protein is CASSLDLRGGYEQYF.

A single count supports this clone. V usage is TRBV25-1 and J usage is TRBJ2-3; 11 bases line up with TRBD2. CDR1 is MGHDK, CDR2 SYGVNS, per germline. The trim removed 11 bases at V and 3 bases at J, leaving 4 bases unmatched. This CDR3 is built from 13 residues. The CDR3 coding sequence is TGTGCCGTTAGCGGGAGGGATACAGATACGCAGTATTTT. Translation gives CAVSGRDTDTQYF.

The rearrangement uses TRBV11-1 and TRBJ2-1, with D perhaps matching TRBD1 or TRBD2 (5 bases each). CDR3 length: 14 amino acids. V lost 3 bases to trimming and J lost 8 bases, with 14 bases between them. Germline V CDR1 and CDR2: SGHAT, FQDESV (reference sequence). CDR3: CASSLAGISDEQFF. As DNA, the CDR3 is TGTGCCAGCAGCTTGGCAGGGATTAGCGATGAGCAGTTCTTC.

The rearrangement links TRBV25-1 to TRBJ1-4, with 8 bases matching TRBD1. Germline CDR1 reads MGHDK; CDR2 reads SYGVNS. With V trimmed by 6 bases and J by 11 bases, 11 bases remained unmatched. CDR3 length equals 14 residues. The CDR3: CASSGQGSLEKLFF. CDR3 in DNA: TGTGCCAGCAGCGGACAGGGATCTTTGGAGAAACTGTTTTTT.